This TCR beta chain was sequenced during a study of control samples from healthy donors and cancer patients. Sequencing was performed with immunoSEQ multiplex PCR; in TCRdb, only in-frame clones are kept and a portion is missing. Of about 130,000 clones in the sample, under 95% were seen once. The germline V gene encodes CDR1 SGHTA and CDR2 FQGTGA. The CDR3 covers 15 residues. V dropped 5 bases and J dropped 4 bases, with 17 bases sitting between them. This TCR came from a man aged 45-60 years with head and neck cancer. This chain uses TRBV7-3 with TRBJ2-5, with D possibly TRBD1 on 7 matching bases. Sequencing was carried out using PBMCs. The CDR3 nucleotides are TGTGCCAGCAGCCTGGAGGGGGCCTCGGCAGAGACCCAGTACTTC. As protein: CASSLEGASAETQYF.